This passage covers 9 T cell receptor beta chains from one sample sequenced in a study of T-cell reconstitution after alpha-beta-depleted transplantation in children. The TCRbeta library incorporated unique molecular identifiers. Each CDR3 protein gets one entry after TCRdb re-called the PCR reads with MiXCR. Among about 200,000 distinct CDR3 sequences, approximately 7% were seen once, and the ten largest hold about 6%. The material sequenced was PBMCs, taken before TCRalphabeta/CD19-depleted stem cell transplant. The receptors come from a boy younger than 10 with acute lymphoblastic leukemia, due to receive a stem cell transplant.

The CDR3 loop is CASSESPTNQETQYF. The CDR3 DNA follows: TGTGCCAGCAGCGAGAGCCCCACAAACCAAGAGACCCAGTACTTC. The rearrangement links TRBV9 to TRBJ2-5; no clear D gene. The CDR3 length is 15 residues. The V end lost 3 bases, the J end lost 0 bases, and 12 bases lay between the germline ends. Germline-derived CDR1 and CDR2 are SGDLS and YYNGEE. Drawing the rest from reference TRBV9 and TRBJ2-5, the complete variable domain is DSGVTQTPKHLITATGQRVTLRCSPRSGDLSVYWYQQSLDQGLQFLIQYYNGEERAKGNILERFSAQQFPDLHSELNLSSLELGDSALYFCASSESPTNQETQYFGPGTRLLVL.

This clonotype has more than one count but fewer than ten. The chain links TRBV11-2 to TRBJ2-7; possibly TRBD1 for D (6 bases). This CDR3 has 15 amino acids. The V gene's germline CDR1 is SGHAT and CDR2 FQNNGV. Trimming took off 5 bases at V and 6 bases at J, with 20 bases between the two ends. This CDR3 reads CASSAEQGSFREQYF. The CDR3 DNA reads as TGTGCCAGCAGCGCCGAACAGGGATCCTTCCGCGAGCAGTACTTC.

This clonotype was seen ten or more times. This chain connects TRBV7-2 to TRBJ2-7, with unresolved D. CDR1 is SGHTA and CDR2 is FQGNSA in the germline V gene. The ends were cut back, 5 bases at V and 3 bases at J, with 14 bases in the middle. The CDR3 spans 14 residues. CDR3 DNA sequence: TGTGCCAGCAGCCAAGCGAGTGGGAACTACGAGCAGTACTTC. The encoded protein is CASSQASGNYEQYF.

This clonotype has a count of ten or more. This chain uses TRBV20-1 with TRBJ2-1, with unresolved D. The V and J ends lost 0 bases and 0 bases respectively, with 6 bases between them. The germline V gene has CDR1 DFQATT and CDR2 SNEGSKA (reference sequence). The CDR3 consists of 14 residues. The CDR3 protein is CSARDHGSYNEQFF. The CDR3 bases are TGCAGTGCTAGAGATCATGGCTCCTACAATGAGCAGTTCTTC.

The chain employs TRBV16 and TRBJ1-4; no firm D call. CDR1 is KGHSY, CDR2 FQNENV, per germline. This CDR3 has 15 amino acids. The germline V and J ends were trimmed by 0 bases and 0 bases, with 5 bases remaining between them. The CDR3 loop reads CASSQSRSTNEKLFF. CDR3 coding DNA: TGTGCCAGCAGCCAATCACGGTCAACTAATGAAAAACTGTTTTTT.

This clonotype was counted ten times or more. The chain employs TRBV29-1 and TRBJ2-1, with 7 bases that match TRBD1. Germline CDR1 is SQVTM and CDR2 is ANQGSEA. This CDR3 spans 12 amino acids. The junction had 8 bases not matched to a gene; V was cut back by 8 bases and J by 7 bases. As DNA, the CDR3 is TGCAGCATTTCAGGGGGTGGTAATGAGCAGTTCTTC. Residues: CSISGGGNEQFF.

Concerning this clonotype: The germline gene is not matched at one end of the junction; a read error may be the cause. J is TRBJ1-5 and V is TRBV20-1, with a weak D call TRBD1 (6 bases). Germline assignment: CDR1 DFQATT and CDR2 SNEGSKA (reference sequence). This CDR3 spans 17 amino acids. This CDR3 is CCARYSAGRGNNQPQHF. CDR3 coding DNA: TGCTGTGCTAGATATTCGGCAGGCAGGGGTAACAATCAGCCCCAGCATTTT.

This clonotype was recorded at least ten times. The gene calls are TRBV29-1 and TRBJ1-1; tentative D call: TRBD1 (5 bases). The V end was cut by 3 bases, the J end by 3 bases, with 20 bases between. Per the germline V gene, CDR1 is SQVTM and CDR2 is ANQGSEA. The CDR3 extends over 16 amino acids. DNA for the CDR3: TGCAGCGTTGATTCCCCGACAGTCACAAGCGACACTGAAGCTTTCTTT. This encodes CSVDSPTVTSDTEAFF.

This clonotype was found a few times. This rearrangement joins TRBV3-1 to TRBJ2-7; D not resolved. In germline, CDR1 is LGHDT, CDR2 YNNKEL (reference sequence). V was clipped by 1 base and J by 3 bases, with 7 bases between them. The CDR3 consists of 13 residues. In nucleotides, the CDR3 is TGTGCCAGCAGCCAAGGACCATTCTACGAGCAGTACTTC. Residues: CASSQGPFYEQYF.